The 25 T cell receptor beta chains presented below share a single source sample, sequenced in a study of CD8+CD57+ T cells in acquired aplastic anemia. It was genomic DNA that served as the template for profiling TCR beta VDJ and CDR3. Each CDR3 protein is one row after TCRdb ran MiXCR on the reads. Counted here are about 150,000 distinct CDR3 sequences, approximately 44% occurring once; the ten biggest clones make up under 3.5%. The sequenced patients had an expansion of CD8+CD57+ cells seen by flow cytometry. Sequencing was done on a sample of sorted CD4+, CD8+, or CD8+CD57+ T cells (not recorded which) from PBMCs. The origin of the receptors is a human donor with aplastic anemia.

The chain employs TRBV2 and TRBJ2-7; 7 nucleotides match TRBD2. Germline CDR1 SNHLY, CDR2 FYNNEI. The CDR3 is 12 amino acids. Written as DNA, the CDR3 is TGTGCCAGCATGCTGGGGGGGTACGGGCAGTACGTC. Translated, it gives CASMLGGYGQYV.

The table lists this clonotype with many counts. The V call is TRBV5-1, the J call TRBJ1-2, with TRBD1 as a possible D gene (6 bases). There are 14 residues in the CDR3. V was cut by 5 bases and J by 6 bases, with 17 bases left in between. The germline V gene has CDR1 SGHRS and CDR2 YFSETQ. The CDR3 region has the DNA TGCGCCAGCAGTCCCGCGACAGGAAGAAATGGCTACACCTTC. Protein: CASSPATGRNGYTF.

The chain uses TRBV2 and TRBJ1-3; TRBD1 matches 10 bases. The CDR3 totals 15 residues. Germline assignment: CDR1 SNHLY and CDR2 FYNNEI. The ends lost 6 bases at V and 4 bases at J; junction bases unmatched: 6. The CDR3 nucleotides read TGTGCCAGCAGCCAGACAGGGGGCTCCGGAAACACCATATATTTT. Its translation: CASSQTGGSGNTIYF.

The CDR3, as DNA: TGTGCCAGCAGTCCGGGACAGGGGAGGACTGAAGCTTTCTTT. It encodes CASSPGQGRTEAFF. The chain joins TRBV25-1 to TRBJ1-1, with TRBD1 identical over 10 bases. Germline CDR1 and CDR2: MGHDK and SYGVNS. The CDR3 length is 14 residues. After removal of 5 bases from V and 5 bases from J, the junction contained 5 bases not matched to a gene.

This clonotype was detected many times. The gene calls are TRBV29-1 and TRBJ2-1; 8 positions agree with TRBD2. Germline V gives CDR1 SQVTM, CDR2 ANQGSEA. The CDR3 spans 12 residues. V trimming: 4 bases; J trimming: 15 bases; junction bases outside the gene matches: 11. CDR3 nucleotides: TGCAGCGTTGCAGCGGGAGTGGGGAGTATGTTCTTC. Translating gives CSVAAGVGSMFF.

The chain combines TRBV29-1 with TRBJ2-7; 7 bases line up with TRBD2. V lost 7 bases and J lost 5; bases outside the gene matches: 5. The germline gives CDR1 SQVTM, CDR2 ANQGSEA. The CDR3 sequence is 11 residues long. This CDR3 reads CSARRGNEQYF. CDR3 sequence (DNA): TGCAGCGCCCGGCGGGGGAACGAGCAGTACTTC.

This clonotype has ten or more counts. The chain uses TRBV19 and TRBJ1-2; a weak D match, TRBD1 (5 bases). This CDR3 region has 13 residues. From germline, CDR1 is LNHDA and CDR2 SQIVND (reference sequence). Trimming stripped 5 bases from V and 7 bases from J, with 14 bases between. CDR3 protein: CASSPGTSGGYTF. The CDR3 region has the DNA TGTGCCAGTAGTCCCGGGACTTCTGGTGGCTACACCTTC.

The chain carries TRBV2 and TRBJ2-7, with TRBD1 identical over 8 bases. The junction had 7 bases not matched to a gene; V was cut back by 6 bases and J by 3 bases. From germline, CDR1 is SNHLY and CDR2 FYNNEI. The CDR3 contains 14 residues. CDR3 residues: CASRDPGQDYEQYF. CDR3 in DNA: TGTGCCAGCAGAGATCCGGGACAGGACTACGAGCAGTACTTC.

In this sample, this clonotype turned up once. The V and J genes are TRBV7-3 and TRBJ2-6; 8 bases match TRBD2. Germline V gene lookup returns CDR1 SGHTA and CDR2 FQGTGA. The ends lost 0 bases at V and 0 bases at J; junction bases unmatched: 4. CDR3 length: 18 amino acids. The CDR3 sequence: CASSLTTSAHSGANVLTF. In nucleotides, the CDR3 is TGTGCCAGCAGCTTAACGACTAGCGCCCACTCTGGGGCCAACGTCCTGACTTTC.

The chain is built from TRBV24-1 and TRBJ2-3; D may correspond to TRBD1 or TRBD2 (5 bases each). This CDR3 region has 11 residues. Germline V gene lookup returns CDR1 KGHDR and CDR2 SFDVKD. Trimming cost V 11 bases and J 4 bases, with 9 bases left between them. The CDR3 DNA follows: TGTGCCATCGGGACCTCAGATACGCAGTATTTT. This sequence encodes CAIGTSDTQYF.

J is TRBJ1-1 and V is TRBV20-1, with 12 bases fitting TRBD1. The CDR3 has 13 amino acids. Trimming took 5 bases from V and 5 from J; bases not matched to a gene: 3. CDR1 and CDR2 (germline): DFQATT, SNEGSKA (reference sequence). The CDR3 sequence is CSAAGQGATEAFF. DNA of the CDR3: TGCAGTGCTGCGGGACAGGGGGCAACTGAAGCTTTCTTT.

Worth noting for this clonotype: This CDR3 is missing its conserved last phenylalanine or tryptophan, likely due to a read error. CDR3 sequence reads: CSVGAPNYGYTL. CDR3 sequence (DNA): TGCAGCGTAGGAGCTCCTAACTATGGCTACACCCTC. The chain recombines TRBV29-1 with TRBJ1-2; D is ambiguous. Trimming left V 6 bases short and J 0 bases short, with 8 bases between. CDR1 and CDR2 (germline): SQVTM, ANQGSEA. The CDR3 is made up of 12 amino acids.

V is TRBV15 and J is TRBJ2-7; D ambiguous. The CDR3 has 12 residues. The V gene lost 1 base and the J gene lost 3 bases, with 4 bases spanning the gap. Germline V lookup: CDR1 LNHNV, CDR2 YYDKDF (reference sequence). CDR3 region: CATSRVGYEQYF. The CDR3 bases are TGTGCCACCAGCAGAGTTGGCTACGAGCAGTACTTC.

This sequence joins TRBV15 and TRBJ1-6, with D maybe TRBD1 (5 bases). This CDR3 is built from 15 residues. CDR1 is LNHNV and CDR2 is YYDKDF in the germline V gene (reference sequence). V lost 5 bases and J 6 bases, leaving 14 bases between the germline ends. The CDR3 reads CATSPRQGTNSPLHF. Written as DNA, the CDR3 is TGTGCCACCAGCCCGCGCCAGGGCACTAATTCACCCCTCCACTTT.

The chain carries TRBV6-5 and TRBJ2-7; no clear D. This CDR3 is 17 amino acids long. Germline lookup yields CDR1 MNHEY and CDR2 SVGAGI. CDR3 DNA sequence: TGTGCCAGCAGTTACTCGCGTGGGGAAGGAACGGGTGGCGAGCAGTGCGTC. Its protein is CASSYSRGEGTGGEQCV.

A single count supports this clonotype. V is TRBV9 and J is TRBJ2-5, with 12 bases fitting TRBD2. This CDR3 has 16 amino acids. CDR1 is SGDLS, CDR2 YYNGEE, per germline. With 1 base clipped from V and 4 bases from J, the junction kept 5 bases outside the gene matches. CDR3 sequence reads: CASSVPSGRVAETQYF. CDR3 coding DNA: TGTGCCAGCAGCGTACCTAGCGGGAGGGTTGCAGAGACCCAGTACTTC.

On this clonotype itself: The CDR3 carries no conserved terminal phenylalanine or tryptophan, so it likely arises from a read error. This chain connects TRBV7-2 to TRBJ1-5, with no clear D. V gave up 4 bases and J gave up 4 bases, with 8 bases separating them. The germline gives CDR1 SGHTA, CDR2 FQGNSA. The CDR3 sequence is 13 residues long. The CDR3 bases are TGTGCCAGCAGCTCCCAACCGAATCAGCCCCAGCATCTT. This encodes CASSSQPNQPQHL.

This clonotype showed up many times. The J gene is TRBJ1-2, the V gene TRBV20-1, with D possibly TRBD1 on 5 matching bases. The CDR3 spans 11 residues. V gave up 6 bases and J gave up 5 bases, with 10 bases separating them. Germline V gene lookup returns CDR1 DFQATT and CDR2 SNEGSKA (reference sequence). For the CDR3, the DNA is TGCAGTGCGGCAGGGATTTATGGCTACACCTTC. As protein: CSAAGIYGYTF.

V is TRBV24-1 and J is TRBJ1-4; possible D gene TRBD1, 6 bases. CDR3 length: 15 residues. Germline CDR1 is KGHDR and CDR2 is SFDVKD. Trimming removed 6 bases at V and 3 bases at J, with 13 bases between. CDR3: CATSPAGAANEKLFF. In nucleotides, the CDR3 is TGTGCCACCAGTCCCGCGGGGGCTGCTAATGAAAAACTGTTTTTT.

The CDR3 DNA follows: TGTGCCAGTAGTGGCAGGGGAGGGTTCGGGTTCCAAGAGACCCAGTACTTC. It specifies CASSGRGGFGFQETQYF. The chain employs TRBV19 and TRBJ2-5, with a tentative D call TRBD2 (7 bases). CDR3 length: 17 amino acids. CDR1 LNHDA and CDR2 SQIVND come from the germline V gene (reference sequence). The germline V and J ends were trimmed by 5 bases and 1 base, with 20 bases remaining between them.

This clonotype has ten or more counts. This chain links TRBV7-3 with TRBJ2-3; a weak D match, TRBD2 (6 bases). The germline V and J ends were trimmed by 3 bases and 0 bases, with 10 bases remaining between them. The germline V gene encodes CDR1 SGHTA and CDR2 FQGTGA. The CDR3 consists of 15 residues. CDR3 nucleotide sequence: TGTGCCAGCAGCTTGGGCGGGGTTAGCACAGATACGCAGTATTTT. Residues: CASSLGGVSTDTQYF.

With respect to this clonotype: With a much larger clone just one base away, this may be a read error. The chain is built from TRBV10-3 and TRBJ2-1, with TRBD1 matching 9 bases. This CDR3 comprises 11 residues. Germline lookup yields CDR1 ENHRY and CDR2 SYGVKD. DNA of the CDR3: TGTGCCATCAGTGACCGGGACAGGGTCCTCTTC. Translation gives CAISDRDRVLF.

In the case of this clonotype: In this CDR3 the conserved last residue, phenylalanine or tryptophan, is missing, so a read error is likely. The DNA is omitted, as the CDR3 cannot be located on it reliably, and the CDR3 follows TCRdb's listing. The chain carries TRBV5-4 and TRBJ2-7; the DNA was not compared with TRBD1, the D call given in the table. Germline V gives CDR1 SGHNT, CDR2 YYREEE (reference sequence). The CDR3 is 8 residues long, ends included. The CDR3 is CASSRDHT.

The V gene is TRBV19, the J gene TRBJ2-5; D not certain. V lost 1 base, J lost 5 bases, and 8 bases lay in between. The germline V gene encodes CDR1 LNHDA and CDR2 SQIVND (reference sequence). The CDR3 spans 13 residues. The CDR3 DNA follows: TGTGCCAGTAGTATAGCTGGTTCCGAGACCCAGTACTTC. Encoded protein: CASSIAGSETQYF.

This clonotype was counted ten times or more. V gene TRBV15 combines with J gene TRBJ1-1, with D hard to call. Trimming took 0 bases from V and 1 from J, leaving 9 bases between them. Per germline, CDR1 LNHNV and CDR2 YYDKDF (reference sequence). CDR3 length: 15 amino acids. CDR3 amino acids: CATSRDRTKNTEAFF. In nucleotides, the CDR3 is TGTGCCACCAGCAGAGACAGGACCAAGAACACTGAAGCTTTCTTT.